These 5 T cell receptor beta chains were all obtained from the same sample, sequenced in a study of T cell responses to AZD1222 COVID-19 vaccine. The repertoire was sequenced with immunoSEQ multiplex PCR; TCRdb's copy has only in-frame clones and lacks some. This sample yields approximately 150,000 clones, of which about 90% are seen a single time; about 3.8% belongs to the top ten. The sequences come from peripheral blood, collected 28 days after the second AZD1222 dose. These receptors all stem from an adult who received the AZD1222 COVID-19 vaccine.

The genes are TRBV7-9 and TRBJ1-2; D gene uncertain. The CDR3 is 14 amino acids. The V gene lost 1 base and the J gene lost 4 bases, with 10 bases spanning the gap. Per the germline V gene, CDR1 is SEHNR and CDR2 is FQNEAQ (reference sequence). The CDR3: CASSLDTQPYGYTF. As DNA, the CDR3 is TGTGCCAGCAGCTTAGATACACAGCCCTATGGCTACACCTTC.

The table lists this clone with a count of one. This rearrangement joins TRBV5-4 to TRBJ1-1; D not certain. The CDR3 consists of 14 residues. Germline-derived CDR1 and CDR2 are SGHNT and YYREEE (reference sequence). V lost 0 bases and J lost 0, with 6 bases in between. The CDR3 sequence: CASSLAVVNTEAFF. As DNA, the CDR3 is TGTGCCAGCAGCTTGGCGGTCGTGAACACTGAAGCTTTCTTT.

There are a few counts of this clone. V usage is TRBV20-1 and J usage is TRBJ2-1; either TRBD1 or TRBD2 may supply D (5 bases each). The CDR3 consists of 10 residues. Trimming removed 3 bases from V and 15 bases from J, with 12 bases in between. Germline CDR1 reads DFQATT; CDR2 reads SNEGSKA (reference sequence). The CDR3 bases are TGCAGTGCTAGGGACATAGCGCTGTTCTTC. It is translated as CSARDIALFF.

The V and J genes are TRBV5-1 and TRBJ1-5, with 8 bases fitting TRBD1. This CDR3 comprises 14 residues. CDR1 is SGHRS and CDR2 is YFSETQ in the germline V gene. J lost 6 bases, V lost 2 bases, and 4 bases had no gene match. The chain's CDR3 is CASSFGQGGQPQHF. The CDR3 region has the DNA TGCGCCAGCAGCTTTGGACAGGGAGGTCAGCCCCAGCATTTT.

V and J are TRBV6-2 or TRBV6-3 and TRBJ2-5; D is unresolved. CDR1 is MNHEY, CDR2 SVGEGT, per germline. The CDR3 has 14 residues. With 2 bases removed from V and 5 bases from J, the gap between germline ends came to 12 bases. The CDR3 loop is CASSYHPGYETQYF. The CDR3 DNA sequence: TGTGCCAGCAGTTACCACCCTGGATACGAGACCCAGTACTTC.